This T cell receptor (beta chain) was captured in a study of CD8 T cells in Susac syndrome. This clonotype showed up just once. Trimming removed 5 bases from V and 2 bases from J, with 15 bases in between. Germline values: CDR1 SEHNR, CDR2 FQNEAQ (reference sequence). The length of the CDR3 is 15 residues. RNA, at 0.5 to 1 ug, was reverse transcribed with random hexamers. Multiplex PCR with immunoSEQ amplified the TCR beta CDR3 across 54 Vbeta and 13 Jbeta. TCRdb re-analysed the immunoSEQ multiplex PCR reads in MiXCR, keeping a single row per CDR3 protein. The data hold about 300,000 distinct CDR3 sequences, with about 92% observed a single time. Purification of the CD8+ and CD4+ T cells relied on negative isolation, and TEMRA cells underwent FACS enrichment.

The receptor's source is a human donor with multiple sclerosis. The chain couples TRBV7-9 to TRBJ2-5; TRBD1 or TRBD2 may be the D gene (6 bases each). The sequenced sample consisted of CD4+ T cells from PBMCs. The CDR3 region is CASSAGTHQQETQYF. The CDR3 coding sequence is TGTGCCAGCAGCGCGGGGACACACCAACAAGAGACCCAGTACTTC.